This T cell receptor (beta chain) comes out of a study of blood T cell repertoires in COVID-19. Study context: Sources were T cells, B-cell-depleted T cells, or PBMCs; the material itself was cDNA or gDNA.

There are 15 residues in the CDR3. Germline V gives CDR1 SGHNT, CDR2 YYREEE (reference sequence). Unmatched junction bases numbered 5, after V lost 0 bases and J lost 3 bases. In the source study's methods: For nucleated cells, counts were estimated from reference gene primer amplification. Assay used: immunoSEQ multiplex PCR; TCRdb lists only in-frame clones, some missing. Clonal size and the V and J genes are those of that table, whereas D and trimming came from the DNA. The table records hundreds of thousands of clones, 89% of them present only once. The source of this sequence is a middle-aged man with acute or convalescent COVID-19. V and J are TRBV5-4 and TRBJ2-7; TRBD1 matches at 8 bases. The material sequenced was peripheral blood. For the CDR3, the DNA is TGTGCCAGCAGCTTGGTGTCAGGGGGCATCTACGAGCAGTACTTC. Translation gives CASSLVSGGIYEQYF. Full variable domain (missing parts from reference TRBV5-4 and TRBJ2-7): ETGVTQSPTHLIKTRGQQVTLRCSSQSGHNTVSWYQQALGQGPQFIFQYYREEENGRGNFPPRFSGLQFPNYSSELNVNALELDDSALYLCASSLVSGGIYEQYFGPGTRLTVT.